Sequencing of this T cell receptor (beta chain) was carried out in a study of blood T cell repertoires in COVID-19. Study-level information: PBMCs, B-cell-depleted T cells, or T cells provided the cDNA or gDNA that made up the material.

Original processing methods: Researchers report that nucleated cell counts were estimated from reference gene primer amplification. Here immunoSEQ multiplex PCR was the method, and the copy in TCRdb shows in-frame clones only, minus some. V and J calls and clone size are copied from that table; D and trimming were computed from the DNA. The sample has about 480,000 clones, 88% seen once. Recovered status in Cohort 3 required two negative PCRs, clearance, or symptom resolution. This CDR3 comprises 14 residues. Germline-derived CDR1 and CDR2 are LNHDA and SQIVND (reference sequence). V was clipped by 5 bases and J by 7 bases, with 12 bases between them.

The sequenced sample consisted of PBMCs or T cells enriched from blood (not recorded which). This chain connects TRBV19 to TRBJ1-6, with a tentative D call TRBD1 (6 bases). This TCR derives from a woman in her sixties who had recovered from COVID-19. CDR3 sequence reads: CASSPGRGNSPLHF. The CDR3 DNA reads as TGTGCCAGTAGTCCGGGTAGGGGGAATTCACCCCTCCACTTT.